The entry below describes one TCR beta chain. The antigen is undetermined. The data stem from a study of PD-1 blockade in classical Hodgkin lymphoma. Findings of the study overall: Lower baseline TCR diversity was reported for newly diagnosed patients than for healthy donors.

Time point reported: cycle 4 day 1 (C4D1), after 6 weeks of nivolumab. Every patient relapsed after autologous stem cell transplantation, and brentuximab vedotin exposure varied. The CDR3 spans 12 residues. The V gene lost 2 bases and the J gene lost 9 bases, with 11 bases spanning the gap. Germline lookup yields CDR1 GTSNPN and CDR2 SVGIG (reference sequence). Some clones are missing from TCRdb's copy, which holds only in-frame ones; the method was immunoSEQ multiplex PCR. The data show some 95,000 clones, about nine tenths seen once. The chain combines TRBV30 with TRBJ1-3; possible D gene TRBD1, 6 bases. This sequence was found in a human donor with classical Hodgkin lymphoma. The sequencing here drew on peripheral blood mononuclear cells (PBMCs), taken before the fourth cycle of nivolumab. CDR3: CAWSRGDRTIYF. For the CDR3, the DNA is TGTGCCTGGAGTAGGGGGGATCGCACCATATATTTT.